Shown below are 10 T cell receptor beta chains from a single sample sequenced in a study of T cell repertoires in cytomegalovirus infection. Their antigens are not known. TCRdb fed the reads into MiXCR, producing one record per CDR3 protein. The data show 900,000 to 950,000 distinct CDR3 sequences, roughly 30% seen once. This sample comprised cultured CD8+ T cells from PBMCs, obtained from culture after CMV antigen stimulation. These receptors were collected from a human donor in good health (CMV status not recorded). Some clones in this sample may be carry-over from other donors' samples.

This clonotype was counted a few times. The chain combines TRBV6-2 or TRBV6-3 with TRBJ1-1; D gene uncertain. Germline CDR1 is MNHEY and CDR2 is SVGEGT. The V end was cut by 3 bases, the J end by 5 bases, with 13 bases between. The CDR3 has 14 amino acids. The CDR3 here is CASSYFGSGTEAFF. CDR3 nucleotides: TGTGCCAGCAGTTATTTCGGCAGCGGGACTGAAGCTTTCTTT.

This clonotype was seen at least ten times. This chain joins TRBV7-2 and TRBJ1-2, with unresolved D. The CDR3 loop spans 13 amino acids. The V end lost 3 bases, the J end lost 0 bases, and 5 bases lay between the germline ends. CDR1 is SGHTA, CDR2 FQGNSA, per germline. CDR3 in DNA: TGTGCCAGCAGCTTCAACCCTAACTATGGCTACACCTTC. It yields the protein CASSFNPNYGYTF.

This clonotype was counted a few times. The chain combines TRBV7-9 with TRBJ2-5; TRBD2 matches 10 bases. CDR3 length: 16 residues. Germline V lookup: CDR1 SEHNR, CDR2 FQNEAQ (reference sequence). V was pared by 4 bases and J by 1 base, with 6 bases of the junction left unmatched. The CDR3 sequence: CASSSILAGGQETQYF. CDR3 sequence (DNA): TGTGCCAGCAGCTCGATATTAGCGGGGGGCCAAGAGACCCAGTACTTC.

This clonotype turned up a few times. This rearrangement joins TRBV12-3 or TRBV12-4 to TRBJ2-7, with 11 bases that match TRBD2. The CDR3 contains 14 residues. After removal of 5 bases from V and 4 bases from J, the junction contained 4 bases not matched to a gene. CDR3 in DNA: TGTGCCAGCAGTCCGACTAGCGGGGAATACGAGCAGTACTTC. Its translation: CASSPTSGEYEQYF.

V is TRBV6-2 or TRBV6-3 and J is TRBJ1-5; TRBD1 matches 9 bases. Germline CDR1 and CDR2: MNHEY and SVGEGT. The V and J ends lost 6 bases and 7 bases, in that order; junction bases with no gene match: 7. This CDR3 is built from 14 residues. The CDR3 here is CASREDRGLQPQHF. The CDR3 nucleotides read TGTGCCAGCAGGGAGGACAGGGGTTTACAGCCCCAGCATTTT.

The chain is built from TRBV24-1 and TRBJ2-3; D might be TRBD1 or TRBD2, each matching 7 bases. The CDR3 is made up of 15 amino acids. Trimming took 4 bases from V and 3 from J, leaving 13 bases between them. Germline lookup yields CDR1 KGHDR and CDR2 SFDVKD. The CDR3: CATSDNRGLTDTQYF. CDR3 nucleotides: TGTGCCACCAGTGACAACAGGGGACTAACAGATACGCAGTATTTT.

The sample holds a few counts of this clonotype. This sequence joins TRBV29-1 and TRBJ2-7, with 10 bases matching TRBD1. The germline V gene encodes CDR1 SQVTM and CDR2 ANQGSEA. This CDR3 has 19 amino acids. The ends lost 3 bases at V and 0 bases at J; junction bases unmatched: 17. The CDR3 is CSVEGPIDRGPPSSYEQYF. CDR3 DNA sequence: TGCAGCGTTGAGGGGCCCATCGACAGGGGGCCTCCTAGCTCCTACGAGCAGTACTTC.

This clonotype was counted between two and nine times. The chain recombines TRBV10-3 with TRBJ1-1; the D gene is possibly TRBD1 (6 bases). Trimming took off 5 bases at V and 2 bases at J, with 12 bases between the two ends. Germline CDR1 ENHRY, CDR2 SYGVKD. The CDR3 loop spans 14 amino acids. The CDR3 sequence: CAISPGQTNTEAFF. CDR3 nucleotides: TGTGCCATCAGTCCTGGACAGACCAACACTGAAGCTTTCTTT.

This clonotype was seen a few times. The chain joins TRBV7-6 to TRBJ2-1, with a tentative D call TRBD2 (6 bases). Trimming stripped 2 bases from V and 8 bases from J, with 22 bases between. This CDR3 is built from 17 residues. The germline V gene encodes CDR1 SGHVS and CDR2 FNYEAQ. The CDR3 coding sequence is TGTGCCAGCAGCTTATCCACACCCAGAACTAGCCTCGATGAGCAGTTCTTC. This translates into CASSLSTPRTSLDEQFF. The full variable domain, in which reference TRBV7-6 and TRBJ2-1 provide the parts outside the CDR3, is GAGVSQSPRYKVTKRGQDVALRCDPISGHVSLYWYRQALGQGPEFLTYFNYEAQQDKSGLPNDRFSAERPEGSISTLTIQRTEQRDSAMYRCASSLSTPRTSLDEQFFGPGTRLTVL.

The J gene is TRBJ1-2, the V gene TRBV7-9, with no clear D. CDR3 length: 15 residues. Per the germline V gene, CDR1 is SEHNR and CDR2 is FQNEAQ (reference sequence). Trimming left V 3 bases short and J 4 bases short, with 15 bases between. The CDR3 nucleotides are TGTGCCAGCAGCTTTAGAACCCCTTTCATCTATGGCTACACCTTC. Its protein product is CASSFRTPFIYGYTF.